A single sample gave rise to the 22 T cell receptor beta chains below, sequenced in a study of shared clonotypes between healthy human individuals. TCRdb's table, derived via immunoSEQ multiplex PCR, lists solely in-frame clones and lacks some. The repertoire includes around 1.4 million clones, approximately 98.5% of them detected once, and over 0.3% sits in the top ten. The material sequenced was naive CD4+ T cells sorted from blood. The subset is: CD45RA+ positively selected. These receptors were taken from a man aged 25-45 years in good health.

This clone was picked up one time. The V and J genes are TRBV7-2 and TRBJ2-1, with 9 bases matching TRBD1. This CDR3 region has 17 residues. Germline V lookup: CDR1 SGHTA, CDR2 FQGNSA. Trimming removed 3 bases from V and 5 bases from J; junction bases left unmatched: 11. CDR3: CASSFMIGTGRNNEQFF. CDR3 coding DNA: TGTGCCAGCAGCTTTATGATAGGGACAGGGCGGAACAATGAGCAGTTCTTC.

The chain couples TRBV28 to TRBJ2-7; D possibly matches TRBD1 or TRBD2 (5 bases each). V dropped 4 bases and J dropped 3 bases, with 10 bases sitting between them. Germline V lookup: CDR1 MDHEN, CDR2 SYDVKM. The CDR3 is 13 amino acids. The CDR3 is CASSSGPHYEQYF. CDR3 DNA sequence: TGTGCCAGCAGTTCGGGGCCCCACTACGAGCAGTACTTC.

The chain is built from TRBV7-3 and TRBJ2-1; 7 bases map to TRBD2. Trimming removed 5 bases from V and 6 bases from J; junction bases left unmatched: 10. Germline V gives CDR1 SGHTA, CDR2 FQGTGA. The CDR3 consists of 15 residues. The CDR3 bases are TGTGCCAGCAGCCACCAAGCGGGAAGGGTCAATGAGCAGTTCTTC. Translation: CASSHQAGRVNEQFF.

CDR3 sequence: CASSMVHIHATEAFF. The CDR3 nucleotides are TGTGCCAGTAGTATGGTCCATATTCACGCCACTGAAGCTTTCTTT. The chain uses TRBV19 and TRBJ1-1; D not resolved. Germline V gene lookup returns CDR1 LNHDA and CDR2 SQIVND (reference sequence). This CDR3 contains 15 residues. V lost 3 bases and J 4 bases, leaving 15 bases between the germline ends.

J is TRBJ2-1 and V is TRBV28; 8 bases match TRBD2. J gave up 9 bases and V 9 bases, and 4 bases lay outside the gene matches. CDR1 is MDHEN and CDR2 is SYDVKM in the germline V gene. There are 11 residues in the CDR3. The CDR3 sequence: CASGLAFEQFF. CDR3 in DNA: TGTGCCAGTGGACTAGCCTTTGAGCAGTTCTTC.

The chain uses TRBV5-1 and TRBJ2-3; 13 bases agree with TRBD2. J was trimmed by 2 bases and V by 4 bases; bases with no gene match: 7. This CDR3 has 17 residues. Germline loops: CDR1 SGHRS, CDR2 YFSETQ. CDR3 protein: CASSETSGGSFTDTQYF. In DNA form, the CDR3 reads TGCGCCAGCAGCGAGACTAGCGGGGGGTCCTTCACAGATACGCAGTATTTT.

V gene TRBV29-1 combines with J gene TRBJ2-3, with TRBD2 as a possible D gene (5 bases). This CDR3 has 13 residues. V was trimmed by 6 bases and J by 6 bases, leaving 16 bases between them. In germline, CDR1 is SQVTM, CDR2 ANQGSEA. In nucleotides, the CDR3 is TGCAGCGTGGCAGGACTTAAGTCGGATACGCAGTATTTT. Translating gives CSVAGLKSDTQYF.

On this clone: A read error may produce the germline difference seen at one junction end. The chain joins TRBV6-6 to TRBJ2-1; D is unresolved. Germline assignment: CDR1 MNHNY and CDR2 SVGAGI (reference sequence). This CDR3 spans 10 amino acids. The CDR3 DNA sequence: TGTGCCAGCAGTTACAGTGAGCAGTTCTTC. The encoded protein is CASSYSEQFF.

The V call is TRBV19, the J call TRBJ1-5, with D possibly TRBD1 on 6 matching bases. From germline, CDR1 is LNHDA and CDR2 SQIVND (reference sequence). Between the trimmed V and J ends, which lost 6 bases and 5 bases, there was a span of 14 bases. The CDR3 runs to 14 residues. The CDR3 nucleotides are TGTGCCAGTAGCGTTATCAGGGGCCATCAGCCCCAGCATTTT. This translates into CASSVIRGHQPQHF.

J is TRBJ2-1 and V is TRBV5-1; 10 nucleotides agree with TRBD2. CDR3 length equals 15 residues. CDR1 is SGHRS, CDR2 YFSETQ, per germline. Germline trimming cut 1 base from V and 5 bases from J; bases unmatched to any gene: 3. Here the CDR3 DNA reads TGCGCCAGCAGCTTGAGGACTAGCGGCCACAATGAGCAGTTCTTC. It translates to CASSLRTSGHNEQFF.

With regard to this clone: Other DNA sequences in this sample translate to the same CDR3. The gene calls are TRBV5-1 and TRBJ2-1, with D hard to call. The V gene lost 0 bases and the J gene lost 1 base, with 8 bases spanning the gap. The CDR3 is 15 residues long. Per the germline V gene, CDR1 is SGHRS and CDR2 is YFSETQ. The CDR3: CASSLGGISYNEQFF. CDR3 nucleotides: TGCGCCAGCAGCTTGGGTGGGATTTCCTACAATGAGCAGTTCTTC. The variable domain in full, completed from reference TRBV5-1 and TRBJ2-1, reads KAGVTQTPRYLIKTRGQQVTLSCSPISGHRSVSWYQQTPGQGLQFLFEYFSETQRNKGNFPGRFSGRQFSNSRSEMNVSTLELGDSALYLCASSLGGISYNEQFFGPGTRLTVL.

The chain links TRBV5-6 to TRBJ2-1, with D tentatively TRBD1 (5 bases). The V gene lost 2 bases and the J gene lost 0 bases, with 18 bases spanning the gap. This CDR3 is built from 18 residues. The V gene's germline CDR1 is SGHDT and CDR2 YYEEEE. CDR3 sequence: CASSFPVRASSSYNEQFF. Here the CDR3 DNA reads TGTGCCAGCAGCTTCCCCGTCAGGGCCAGTAGCTCCTACAATGAGCAGTTCTTC. The full variable domain, in which reference TRBV5-6 and TRBJ2-1 provide the parts outside the CDR3, is DAGVTQSPTHLIKTRGQQVTLRCSPKSGHDTVSWYQQALGQGPQFIFQYYEEEERQRGNFPDRFSGHQFPNYSSELNVNALLLGDSALYLCASSFPVRASSSYNEQFFGPGTRLTVL.

Remarks on this clone: An end of the junction differs from the germline gene, which may be a read error. The identical CDR3 is also encoded by other nucleotide sequences in the sample. The CDR3 DNA follows: TGTGCTAGCAGCTCGGGCCGGGCGGGGGAGACCCAGTACTTC. Translating it yields CASSSGRAGETQYF. J is TRBJ2-5 and V is TRBV7-7; TRBD2 might be the D (6 bases). The CDR3 covers 14 residues. In germline, CDR1 is SSHAT, CDR2 FNYEAQ (reference sequence).

The V call is TRBV7-2, the J call TRBJ2-5; D is possibly TRBD1 (6 bases). V shed 5 bases and J shed 0 bases, with 16 bases lying between them. The CDR3 has 16 amino acids. Germline V lookup: CDR1 SGHTA, CDR2 FQGNSA. The CDR3 sequence: CASSPSAGTYQETQYF. In DNA form, the CDR3 reads TGTGCCAGCAGCCCCTCTGCCGGGACATACCAAGAGACCCAGTACTTC.

The count of this clone is one. The chain's CDR3 is CASSLEPTGSYEQYF. The CDR3 DNA follows: TGCGCCAGCAGCTTGGAACCGACAGGGTCCTACGAGCAGTACTTC. The chain employs TRBV5-1 and TRBJ2-7; 7 nucleotides align to TRBD1. The CDR3 is made up of 15 amino acids. J gave up 1 base and V 0 bases, and 4 bases lay outside the gene matches. The germline gives CDR1 SGHRS, CDR2 YFSETQ.

The J gene is TRBJ2-1, the V gene TRBV10-3; 9 bases are shared with TRBD2. CDR3 size: 16 residues. From germline, CDR1 is ENHRY and CDR2 SYGVKD. V gave up 0 bases and J gave up 4 bases; unmatched junction bases: 4. The CDR3 nucleotides read TGTGCCATCAGTGAGTCGAATAGCGGGAGTTACAATGAGCAGTTCTTC. Encoded protein: CAISESNSGSYNEQFF.

The chain links TRBV9 to TRBJ2-7, with 8 nucleotides matching TRBD2. Germline loops: CDR1 SGDLS, CDR2 YYNGEE. V was clipped by 3 bases and J by 2 bases; unmatched bases: 10. CDR3 length: 16 residues. CDR3 amino acids: CASSEGLAGGTYEQYF. Here the CDR3 DNA reads TGTGCCAGCAGCGAGGGGCTGGCGGGAGGTACCTACGAGCAGTACTTC.

The V and J genes are TRBV28 and TRBJ1-2; D not resolved. CDR1 and CDR2 from the germline V gene are MDHEN and SYDVKM. Trimming cost V 5 bases and J 4 bases, with 11 bases left between them. This CDR3 comprises 13 residues. CDR3 residues: CASSKPASYGYTF. CDR3 bases: TGTGCCAGCAGTAAGCCGGCGAGCTATGGCTACACCTTC.

The genes are TRBV6-1 and TRBJ1-2; TRBD1 agrees at 10 bases. Germline V lookup: CDR1 MNHNS, CDR2 SASEGT. CDR3 size: 17 residues. V trimming: 3 bases; J trimming: 4 bases; junction bases outside the gene matches: 11. The CDR3 spells CASSDAGTGVFSYGYTF. As DNA, the CDR3 is TGTGCCAGCAGTGATGCCGGGACAGGGGTTTTTAGCTATGGCTACACCTTC.

The chain recombines TRBV4-3 with TRBJ2-1; TRBD2 is a possible D gene (5 bases). The germline V gene encodes CDR1 LGHNA and CDR2 YSLEER. The V end was cut by 0 bases, the J end by 7 bases, with 13 bases between. This CDR3 is 15 amino acids long. The CDR3 DNA follows: TGCGCCAGCAGCCAAGATGGTGCTAGCTGGAATGAGCAGTTCTTC. Translated, it gives CASSQDGASWNEQFF.

The gene calls are TRBV30 and TRBJ1-5; no clear D gene. The CDR3 runs to 13 residues. V gave up 3 bases and J gave up 6 bases, with 12 bases separating them. Germline V gene lookup returns CDR1 GTSNPN and CDR2 SVGIG (reference sequence). The CDR3 DNA is TGTGCCTGGAGGGGAAAGGTAACTCAGCCCCAGCATTTT. Protein product: CAWRGKVTQPQHF. The full variable domain, completed using reference TRBV30 and TRBJ1-5, is SQTIHQWPATLVQPVGSPLSLECTVEGTSNPNLYWYRQAAGRGLQLLFYSVGIGQISSEVPQNLSASRPQDRQFILSSKKLLLSDSGFYLCAWRGKVTQPQHFGDGTRLSIL.

The gene calls are TRBV18 and TRBJ2-2, with TRBD1 identical over 10 bases. CDR3 length: 15 residues. After removal of 3 bases from V and 5 bases from J, the junction contained 3 bases not matched to a gene. CDR1 and CDR2 from the germline V gene are KGHSH and LQKENI. CDR3 coding DNA: TGTGCCAGCTCACCGGGACAGGGGAGGACCGGGGAGCTGTTTTTT. This sequence encodes CASSPGQGRTGELFF.